This TCR beta chain was observed in a study of cytomegalovirus exposure and HLA in healthy donors. Trimming at V came to 0 bases and at J to 2 bases, leaving 13 bases not matched to a gene. The germline V gene encodes CDR1 SGHTA and CDR2 FQGTGA. The length of the CDR3 is 19 residues. Study-level points and caveats: A later analysis linked a missense variant in DCLRE1C to the trimming of TCR beta V and J genes.

The primer mix had 60 Vbeta and 13 Jbeta primers. Repertoires were generated with immunoSEQ multiplex PCR, while TCRdb's copy carries only in-frame clones and drops some. In the table there are around 82,000 clones, over 70% of which are singletons. Comment on this clone: Its antigen is currently unknown.

This clonotype originated in a male donor in good health and CMV-seropositive. The sample consisted of PBMCs. This chain uses TRBV7-3 with TRBJ2-5; TRBD2 matches 9 bases. CDR3 DNA sequence: TGTGCCAGCAGCTTAACCCTAGCGGGGCGACTGAGGCTTCAAGAGACCCAGTACTTC. Amino acid sequence: CASSLTLAGRLRLQETQYF.